The source of this T cell receptor beta chain is a study of OX40 agonist ivuxolimab in advanced cancers. Across the whole study: Earlier treatment with anti-PD-1, anti-PD-L1 or anti-CTLA-4 was permitted, and under 50% had received some. Study findings and constraints: Fewer expanded clones were found on average in CD4+ than in CD8+ T cells. Patients who responded partially at 0.1-3.0 mg/kg showed clonal expansion ranking among the lowest. At 0.1 to 3.0 mg/kg and by week 6, clonal expansion occurred in CD4+ and CD8+ blood T cells.

Clones were sequenced by immunoSEQ multiplex PCR, and TCRdb holds only the in-frame ones, with some missing. The sample includes around 60,000 clones, approximately 79% of them seen just once. The germline V gene has CDR1 MDHEN and CDR2 SYDVKM. The CDR3 runs 13 residues. Trimming took off 1 base at V and 4 bases at J, with 8 bases between the two ends. The sample holds a few counts of this clone. The antigen is unknown. This specimen was CD4+ or CD8+ T cells sorted from blood, taken in a trial of the OX40 agonist ivuxolimab. This sequence was found in an adult with an advanced solid tumor such as melanoma, head and neck, liver or kidney cancer. The V gene is TRBV28, the J gene TRBJ2-7; D ambiguous. The CDR3 region has the DNA TGTGCCAGCAGTTTATCGAGTACGTACGAGCAGTACTTC. Its protein is CASSLSSTYEQYF.